This T cell receptor beta chain is from a study of memory CD4+ T cells and cytomegalovirus serostatus. Single viable CD3+CD4+CD8-CD45RO+ cells were sorted as the memory CD4+ T cells. TCRdb's copy holds only in-frame clones and misses some; the assay was immunoSEQ multiplex PCR. The sample consists of 27,000 or so clones, 76% of them appearing once. Germline trimming cut 5 bases from V and 4 bases from J; bases unmatched to any gene: 9. The CDR3 has 16 amino acids. The germline CDR1 and CDR2 sequences are SGHTA and FQGNSA. The receptor comes from an adult in good health and CMV-seronegative. Sequencing was carried out using memory CD4+ T cells from blood. This chain links TRBV7-2 with TRBJ1-3; the match to TRBD1 covers 9 bases. The CDR3 coding sequence is TGTGCCAGCAGCCCAGCCCACAGGGGGCGCGGAAACACCATATATTTT. As protein: CASSPAHRGRGNTIYF.